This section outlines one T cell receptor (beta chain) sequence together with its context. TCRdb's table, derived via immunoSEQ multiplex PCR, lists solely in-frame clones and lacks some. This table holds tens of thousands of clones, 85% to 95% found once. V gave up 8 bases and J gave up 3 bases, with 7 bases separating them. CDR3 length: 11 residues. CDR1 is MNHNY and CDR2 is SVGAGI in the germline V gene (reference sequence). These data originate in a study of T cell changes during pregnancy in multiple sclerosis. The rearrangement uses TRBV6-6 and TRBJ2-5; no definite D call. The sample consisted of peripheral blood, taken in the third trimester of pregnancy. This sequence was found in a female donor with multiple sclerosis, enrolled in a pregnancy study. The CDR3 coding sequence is TGTGCCAGCGCAGTTGAAGAGACCCAGTACTTC. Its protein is CASAVEETQYF.